The clone carrying this TCR beta chain has only a few counts. The antigen is not known. This specimen belongs to a study of CD8+ T cells in alopecia areata. Study-wide results and limits: For patients receiving tofacitinib, scalp clonality and expanded CD8+ clones among the top 100 significantly decreased. There were many expanded lesional clones persisting in scalp and blood during tofacitinib.

Extracted from the samples, RNA was reverse transcribed into cDNA to serve as the sequencing template. Using immunoSEQ multiplex PCR, the repertoire was profiled, and TCRdb retains in-frame clones only, with some absent. Of about 210,000 clones listed, about 40% are singletons. Treatment in this sample: oral pan-JAK inhibitor, 5-10 mg twice daily. The clonotype originates from a human donor with alopecia areata. This sample comprised CD4+ T cells sorted from blood, obtained around week 37, from a patient treated with tofacitinib.

The CDR3 here is CSVAGTSGASSYNEQFF. The CDR3 nucleotides read TGCAGCGTTGCCGGGACTAGCGGTGCTTCCTCCTACAATGAGCAGTTCTTC. This chain uses TRBV29-1 with TRBJ2-1; 11 positions match TRBD2. Germline trimming cut 4 bases from V and 0 bases from J; bases unmatched to any gene: 8. The CDR3 sequence is 17 residues long. Looked up from germline, CDR1 is SQVTM and CDR2 is ANQGSEA.